This is a list of T cell receptor beta chains from one sample in a study of blood T cell repertoires in COVID-19. Libraries were prepared by immunoSEQ multiplex PCR; TCRdb keeps only in-frame clonotypes and omits some of them. The sample lists about 80,000 clones, 60% to 85% seen once, with 15% to 20% in the top ten. Sequencing used peripheral blood. These TCRs come from a human donor in a cohort sampled during active COVID-19. Each CDR3 is given with its conserved first and last residue. D genes are given only for firm matches. Size values are once, few and many counts, or a class for expanded clones, and some rows have none.

TRBV29-1,-,once,13,TRBJ1-1,CSVETGKNTEAFF,TGCAGCGTTGAGACAGGCAAGAACACTGAAGCTTTCTTT
TRBV7-9,-,-,13,TRBJ2-1,CASSLAQLGEQFF,TGTGCCAGCAGCTTAGCCCAACTAGGTGAGCAGTTCTTC
TRBV5-1,TRBD1,few,12,TRBJ2-7,CASSSDRGEQYF,TGCGCCAGCAGCTCCGACAGGGGCGAGCAGTACTTC
TRBV6-6,-,-,14,TRBJ2-1,CASSYDGDVDEQFF,TGTGCCAGCAGTTACGACGGGGATGTAGATGAGCAGTTCTTC
TRBV27,-,-,11,TRBJ1-4,CASSFGGKLFF,TGTGCCAGCAGTTTCGGGGGAAAACTGTTTTTT
TRBV7-9,-,-,15,TRBJ1-3,CASRLDGTSGNTIYF,TGTGCCAGCAGACTAGACGGAACCAGTGGAAACACCATATATTTT
TRBV5-5,TRBD1,-,16,TRBJ1-5,CASSFQGATSNQPQHF,TGTGCCAGCAGCTTCCAGGGGGCTACTAGCAATCAGCCCCAGCATTTT
TRBV2,TRBD1,-,13,TRBJ1-5,CASRQGVEVAQHF,TGTGCCAGCAGACAGGGGGTTGAGGTGGCCCAGCATTTT
TRBV9,TRBD1,few,14,TRBJ1-2,CASSVEGDRAGYTF,TGTGCCAGCAGCGTAGAAGGGGACAGGGCAGGCTACACCTTC
TRBV6-1,-,-,15,TRBJ2-7,CASSEAQSFSYEQYF,TGTGCCAGCAGTGAAGCGCAGTCTTTCTCCTACGAGCAGTACTTC
TRBV7-8,-,-,16,TRBJ2-7,CASSPFYGGPSYEQYF,TGTGCCAGCAGCCCATTTTACGGGGGGCCCTCCTACGAGCAGTACTTT
TRBV6-5,TRBD1,-,15,TRBJ2-3,CASSSTGGSGDTQYF,TGTGCCAGCAGTTCGACAGGGGGTAGTGGCGATACGCAGTATTTT
TRBV7-2,-,once,15,TRBJ2-6,CASSFSSSGANVLTF,TGTGCCAGCAGCTTTAGTAGCTCTGGGGCCAACGTCCTGACTTTC
TRBV29-1,-,-,11,TRBJ2-7,CSGSFRGEQYF,TGCAGCGGCTCCTTCAGGGGCGAGCAGTACTTC
TRBV3-1/TRBV3-2,-,-,19,TRBJ2-1,CASSQDAGGSGTIYNEQFF,TGTGCCAGCAGCCAAGACGCTGGGGGGAGCGGTACCATTTACAATGAGCAGTTCTTC
TRBV7-2,-,-,13,TRBJ2-7,CASRPGPYYEQYF,TGTGCCAGCAGACCAGGCCCCTACTACGAGCAGTACTTC
TRBV7-9,-,few,14,TRBJ1-1,CASSSTVLNTEAFF,TGTGCCAGCAGCTCCACAGTCTTGAACACTGAAGCTTTCTTT
TRBV27,TRBD2,once,15,TRBJ2-7,CASSVTSGGAFEQYF,TGTGCCAGCAGTGTTACTAGCGGGGGGGCTTTTGAGCAGTACTTC
TRBV5-1,-,-,15,TRBJ2-2,CASSLATANTGELFF,TGCGCCAGCAGCTTGGCCACAGCGAACACCGGGGAGCTGTTTTTT
TRBV28,-,once,12,TRBJ1-6,CASSGVGSPLHF,TGTGCCAGCAGCGGGGTTGGGTCACCCCTCCACTTT
TRBV29-1,TRBD1,-,13,TRBJ2-7,CSVGGQGIYEQYF,TGCAGCGTTGGGGGACAGGGGATTTACGAGCAGTACTTC
TRBV30,-,-,13,TRBJ1-2,CACRMGFGYGYTF,TGTGCCTGCAGGATGGGTTTTGGCTATGGCTACACCTTC
TRBV2,-,-,12,TRBJ1-4,CASTGRVGKLFF,TGTGCCAGCACTGGCAGGGTGGGAAAACTGTTTTTT
TRBV11-3,-,once,13,TRBJ2-1,CASSSGGYNEQFF,TGTGCCAGCAGCTCCGGGGGATACAATGAGCAGTTCTTC
TRBV2,TRBD1,-,16,TRBJ2-6,CASSGDRDSGANVLTF,TGTGCCAGCAGCGGGGACAGAGACTCTGGGGCCAACGTCCTGACTTTC
TRBV27,TRBD1,-,15,TRBJ2-3,CASSSQGARADTQYF,TGTGCCAGCAGTTCCCAGGGGGCTCGGGCAGATACGCAGTATTTT
TRBV5-6,TRBD1,-,14,TRBJ2-7,CASSLDRGRGEQYF,TGTGCCAGCAGTCTGGACAGGGGGCGCGGCGAGCAGTACTTC
TRBV9,-,-,15,TRBJ2-1,CASSVVGTENNEQFF,TGTGCCAGCAGCGTAGTAGGTACGGAGAACAATGAGCAGTTCTTC
TRBV30,-,-,15,TRBJ1-6,CAWSTDGGNDSPLHF,TGTGCCTGGAGCACCGACGGGGGGAACGATTCACCCCTCCACTTT
TRBV7-2,-,few,18,TRBJ2-2,CASSLVGTGAANTGELFF,TGTGCCAGCAGCTTAGTGGGTACTGGGGCAGCAAACACCGGGGAGCTGTTTTTT
TRBV6-1,TRBD2,-,17,TRBJ2-5,CASSEDSGGAGVETQYF,TGTGCCAGCAGTGAGGATAGCGGGGGGGCCGGGGTGGAGACCCAGTACTTC
TRBV7-2,-,-,14,TRBJ1-3,CASSLYVDGNTIYF,TGTGCCAGCAGCTTATATGTAGATGGAAACACCATATATTTT
TRBV5-1,TRBD2,-,12,TRBJ2-3,CATSRESDTQYF,TGCGCCACCTCGCGGGAGTCAGATACGCAGTATTTT
TRBV7-9,-,once,16,TRBJ1-1,CASSSSRMLPQLEAFF,TGTGCCAGCAGCTCTAGTCGAATGCTGCCGCAGCTTGAAGCTTTCTTT